The 4 T cell receptor beta chains reported below all come from one sample, sequenced in a study of identical twins. MiXCR, applied by TCRdb to the 5' RACE reads, yields one record per CDR3 protein. Of 350,000 to 450,000 distinct CDR3 sequences detected, about 18% appear once; the ten largest clones hold 12%. The source material was naive T cells sorted from blood. All receptors derive from a man in his fifties or sixties in good health.

This clonotype was seen a few times. The rearrangement joins TRBV5-1 to TRBJ2-7, with D uncertain. Deletions cut 0 bases from V and 7 bases from J, with 14 bases between. Germline V gene sequence: CDR1 SGHRS, CDR2 YFSETQ. The CDR3 sequence is 14 residues long. The CDR3: CASSLVTPPREQYF. In DNA form, the CDR3 reads TGCGCCAGCAGCTTGGTAACTCCTCCTCGGGAGCAGTACTTC.

The chain is built from TRBV7-2 and TRBJ2-2; the match to TRBD2 covers 9 bases. The V gene's germline CDR1 is SGHTA and CDR2 FQGNSA. V trimming: 5 bases; J trimming: 5 bases; junction bases outside the gene matches: 6. CDR3 length: 15 amino acids. Written as DNA, the CDR3 is TGTGCCAGCAGCCGTCCGGGACTAGCTACCGGGGAGCTGTTTTTT. It is translated as CASSRPGLATGELFF.

This clonotype was observed many times. The chain uses TRBV18 and TRBJ2-1; D gene unclear. Germline CDR1 is KGHSH and CDR2 is LQKENI. Deletions cut 0 bases from V and 5 bases from J, with 11 bases between. The CDR3 runs 15 residues. This CDR3 reads CASSPPRGSHNEQFF. The CDR3, as DNA: TGTGCCAGCTCACCACCCAGAGGCAGCCACAATGAGCAGTTCTTC.

This clonotype was observed once. The chain recombines TRBV5-5 with TRBJ2-7, with D perhaps matching TRBD1 or TRBD2 (5 bases each). The CDR3 loop spans 13 amino acids. Trimming stripped 1 base from V and 4 bases from J, with 9 bases between. The germline CDR1 and CDR2 sequences are SGHKS and YYEKEE (reference sequence). The CDR3 DNA is TGTGCCAGCAGCTTGTGGGGACGTTACGAGCAGTACTTC. This codes for CASSLWGRYEQYF. The full variable domain, completed using reference TRBV5-5 and TRBJ2-7, is DAGVTQSPTHLIKTRGQQVTLRCSPISGHKSVSWYQQVLGQGPQFIFQYYEKEERGRGNFPDRFSARQFPNYSSELNVNALLLGDSALYLCASSLWGRYEQYFGPGTRLTVT.